What follows is one T cell receptor (beta chain) and its context. This clone was seen once. The specificity of this receptor is unknown. Per-base quality was not reported, and no clone a single base away is much larger than it. The sample is drawn from a study of shared clonotypes between healthy human individuals (TCRdb year 2020). Regarding the study in general: The cohort comprised a couple of women and a few men aged 18 to 49 years. For each donor, three plates each were used for CD4 naive and CD4 memory, two plates were used for CD8 naive, and one plate was used for CD8 memory. To estimate repertoire size and how much clonotype sharing occurs between individuals, the study deeply sequenced the blood TCR repertoires of about 5 healthy adults. Libraries were prepared and TCR repertoires were sequenced by different laboratories using diverse techniques, in order to increase sequencing depth and limit assay-specific biases. Leukapheresis yielded between about 0.8 and 8.9 billion PBMCs per donor. Overall study outcomes, separate from this receptor: Naive subsets generally had larger estimated clonotype richness than memory subsets did. Based on pairwise subsampling, the degree of clonotype sharing among donors was expected to be affected by sequencing depth. Sampling was limited to blood, and TCR repertoires in tissue likely differ from TCR repertoires in blood. Because the study included only a small number of donors, the genetic and exposure-history diversity represented was limited. Incomplete sequencing was indicated by rarefaction of sorted-subset datasets, despite the large sequencing depth. Compared with non-shared clonotypes, clonotypes shared by all four sorted-subset donors had higher generation probabilities. When four donors were compared, the shared fraction of clonotypes was about 5.4% for naive CD4, about 4% for naive CD8, 2.3% for memory CD4, and less than 0.45% for memory CD8.

Trimming takes 4 bases off V and 7 bases off J; junction bases not matched to a gene: 7. The CDR3 contains 15 residues, cysteine and phenylalanine counted. Only the CDR3 portion is preserved as DNA: 45 bases, with reading frame beginning at the first base. CDR1 and CDR2 are drawn from the germline V gene: MDHEN, SYDVKM. TCR CDR3 regions were amplified from genomic DNA by multiplex PCR using the deep immunoSEQ assay. Extracted genomic DNA from each cell subset was spread evenly across all wells of several immunoSEQ 96-well plates, with each plate serving as a replicate. For sorted subsets, approximately 190 ng genomic DNA, equal to about 30,000 T cell genomes, was loaded into each replicate PCR. Purified libraries were quantified with a Qubit 3.0 fluorometer, sized on a Bioanalyzer 2100, and re-quantified with the KAPA Library Quantification kit. A separate single-read 150-cycle Illumina NextSeq 550 flow cell was used to sequence each immunoSEQ 96-well plate. In the original analysis: The immunoSEQ output contained only junctional sequences without quality scores, so filtering could not match that applied to full-length reads. Sequences were annotated with PyIR, a Python wrapper for IgBLAST v1.9, using IMGT germline references to assign V/J genes and CDR3. Any read was removed if the V/J assignment was weak (E-value above 1e-6), the CDR3 was missing, or the read contained stop codons, out-of-frame junctions, or ambiguous translated residues. V3J clonotypes were defined as sequences sharing an identical inferred V gene, J gene, and CDR3 amino acid sequence. Percentage overlap between repertoires was computed as shared unique clonotypes divided by the size of the smaller repertoire. Richness of each repertoire was evaluated using RTK rarefaction, the Chao1 estimator, and Recon v2.1 estimates of unobserved clonotypes. Generation probabilities were computed with OLGA for all TCRbeta clonotypes obtained by the gDNA method from a handful of donors. Here the immuneACCESS table is served through TCRdb, limited to in-frame sequences with V and J called. Missing clones are a known gap in these copies; in checked studies unresolved V genes cover under half, and the rest lacks a known reason. That table gives V, J and clone size, and the DNA gave D and trimming. For this sample the table gives over 950,000 clones, of which 70% to 85% were detected only once. The ten largest make up roughly 0.9% of the sample.

The donors were healthy, HIV-negative adults who had no recently reported acute infections or vaccinations. All donors were Caucasian adults living in Nashville, Tennessee, USA. CD4+ T cells were enriched by magnetic negative selection, after which naive cells were positively selected on CD45RA and the negative fraction was taken as the memory subset. Blood was collected by leukapheresis, and PBMCs were isolated by Ficoll-Histopaque density gradient centrifugation and then cryopreserved in liquid nitrogen vapor phase. Analytical flow cytometry was used to check the purity and quantity of each magnetically sorted T cell population. From each sorted fraction, genomic DNA was isolated and quantified by UV absorbance on a Nanodrop 2000c.

Recombination connected TRBV28 to TRBJ2-2; 9 bases in between match TRBD2. The specimen sequenced was memory CD4+ T cells from PBMCs. What this sample's cell subset or site label stands for: CD45RA-negative fraction. This sequence was found in a man between 18 and 35 years old in good health. Some clones in this sample may be carry-over from other donors' samples. The bases read TGTGCCAGCAGTTATGGACTAGCGAGGGACGGGGAGCTGTTTTTT. This is translated as CASSYGLARDGELFF.